This TCR beta chain was found in a study of cytomegalovirus exposure and HLA in healthy donors. This clone appeared a single time. The primer mix had 60 Vbeta and 13 Jbeta primers. Some clones are missing from TCRdb's copy, which holds only in-frame ones; the method was immunoSEQ multiplex PCR. The repertoire has under 200,000 clones, about 85% of them found once; the top ten carry around 1%. Germline values: CDR1 SGHDT, CDR2 YYEEEE. The V and J ends lost 2 bases and 4 bases respectively, with 14 bases between them. The CDR3 is 15 residues long. Input material: PBMCs. The receptor comes from a boy between 2 and 10 years old in good health and CMV-seronegative. The V gene is TRBV5-6, the J gene TRBJ2-3; D perhaps matches TRBD1 (5 bases). The CDR3 loop is CASSFSSDTADTQYF. In nucleotides, the CDR3 is TGTGCCAGCAGCTTTTCGTCGGACACCGCAGATACGCAGTATTTT.